Below, 28 T cell receptor beta chains from the same sample are listed, as sequenced in a study of CD8+ T cells in alopecia areata (dated by TCRdb to the late 2010s). The library was obtained by the immunoSEQ multiplex PCR assay. RNA was extracted from all samples and reverse transcribed into cDNA, which served as template for TCR sequencing. In its TCRdb copy, this immuneACCESS table keeps in-frame sequences only and misses some clones. Where compared with another copy, unresolved V genes explain less than half of these, and the others have no known cause. In this sample the table shows approximately 210,000 clones, approximately 72% of which occur a single time. The top ten constitute 0.95% to 1.5% of the sample. The treatment or condition label on this specimen signifies: oral pan-JAK inhibitor, 5-10 mg twice daily. The sequencing used CD4+ T cells sorted from blood, collected between weeks 43 and 45, from a patient treated with tofacitinib. The receptor set was obtained from a human donor with alopecia areata.

The chain carries TRBV27 and TRBJ2-6; tentatively, D is TRBD1 or TRBD2 (5 bases each). The CDR3 consists of 20 residues. CDR1 MNHEY and CDR2 SMNVEV come from the germline V gene (reference sequence). V was pared by 0 bases and J by 1 base, with 19 bases between. The CDR3 region has the DNA TGTGCCAGCAGTTTATCCCGCCCAGGGACCCGGATATCTGGGGCCAACGTCCTGACTTTC. Translation gives CASSLSRPGTRISGANVLTF.

This clone was recorded only once. The chain couples TRBV30 to TRBJ1-3; D remains ambiguous. Germline V gene sequence: CDR1 GTSNPN, CDR2 SVGIG (reference sequence). The CDR3 sequence is 13 residues long. Between the trimmed V and J ends, which lost 8 bases and 0 bases, there was a span of 11 bases. CDR3 in amino acids: CARAPSSGNTIYF. The CDR3 DNA sequence: TGTGCCCGCGCCCCGTCCTCTGGAAACACCATATATTTT.

The V call is TRBV6-1, the J call TRBJ1-5; TRBD1 agrees at 9 bases. Germline trimming cut 5 bases from V and 5 bases from J; bases unmatched to any gene: 7. The germline V gene has CDR1 MNHNS and CDR2 SASEGT. The CDR3 runs 15 residues. The CDR3 region is CASSHTGQGYQPQHF. For the CDR3, the DNA is TGTGCCAGCAGTCACACGGGACAGGGTTATCAGCCCCAGCATTTT.

This chain uses TRBV11-2 with TRBJ2-5, with 8 bases fitting TRBD1. Germline loops: CDR1 SGHAT, CDR2 FQNNGV. The CDR3 covers 15 residues. With V trimmed by 0 bases and J by 7 bases, 7 bases remained unmatched. Written as DNA, the CDR3 is TGTGCCAGCAGCTTAGATCTGTCCGGACAGGGGACCCAGTACTTC. Its protein is CASSLDLSGQGTQYF.

This chain links TRBV5-6 with TRBJ2-2; 8 bases match TRBD2. This CDR3 is 15 amino acids long. The V gene end was trimmed by 0 bases and the J gene end by 7 bases; junction bases not matched to a gene: 5. Germline V lookup: CDR1 SGHDT, CDR2 YYEEEE. CDR3 protein: CASSLEGLGDGELFF. The CDR3 nucleotides are TGTGCCAGCAGCTTGGAGGGACTAGGTGACGGGGAGCTGTTTTTT.

This clone was observed once. The chain links TRBV4-3 to TRBJ2-3; 8 bases map to TRBD1. The CDR3 covers 16 residues. The germline gives CDR1 LGHNA, CDR2 YSLEER. The V gene end was trimmed by 0 bases and the J gene end by 2 bases; junction bases not matched to a gene: 4. The CDR3 protein is CASSQEGQGATDTQYF. In nucleotides, the CDR3 is TGCGCCAGCAGCCAAGAGGGGCAGGGGGCCACAGATACGCAGTATTTT.

In its sample, this clone was seen a few times. V usage is TRBV9 and J usage is TRBJ1-6; no clear D. The length of the CDR3 is 15 residues. V was cut by 0 bases and J by 7 bases, with 11 bases left in between. Germline CDR1 SGDLS, CDR2 YYNGEE. Here the CDR3 DNA reads TGTGCCAGCAGCGTAGGTACGGGTGGAAATTCACCCCTCCACTTT. It is translated as CASSVGTGGNSPLHF.

The V call is TRBV10-3, the J call TRBJ1-1, with D possibly TRBD1 on 6 matching bases. Per the germline V gene, CDR1 is ENHRY and CDR2 is SYGVKD. The ends were cut back, 4 bases at V and 11 bases at J, with 20 bases in the middle. This CDR3 is 14 amino acids long. CDR3 loop: CAISATDRSFTAFF. CDR3 DNA: TGTGCCATCAGTGCCACTGACAGGTCCTTTACGGCTTTCTTT.

V and J are TRBV29-1 and TRBJ2-1, with D possibly being TRBD2 (6 bases). V dropped 0 bases and J dropped 0 bases, with 12 bases sitting between them. The germline gives CDR1 SQVTM, CDR2 ANQGSEA. CDR3 length: 16 residues. The CDR3 DNA reads as TGCAGCGTTGAAGATGGATACGGGAGCTCCTACAATGAGCAGTTCTTC. Translated: CSVEDGYGSSYNEQFF.

CDR3 in DNA: TGCGCCAGCAGCCAAGATGACCCTAAGGTGACCGGCTCTGGAAACACCATATATTTT. Amino acid sequence: CASSQDDPKVTGSGNTIYF. This chain uses TRBV4-3 with TRBJ1-3; D is undetermined. This CDR3 has 19 residues. The germline V and J ends were trimmed by 0 bases and 0 bases, with 18 bases remaining between them. Germline V gene data show CDR1 as LGHNA and CDR2 as YSLEER.

This clone was seen more than once but under ten times. This sequence joins TRBV5-6 and TRBJ1-4; D unresolved. CDR3 length: 13 amino acids. V shed 2 bases and J shed 0 bases, with 2 bases lying between them. Germline V gene lookup returns CDR1 SGHDT and CDR2 YYEEEE. CDR3 sequence: CASSLPTNEKLFF. Here the CDR3 DNA reads TGTGCCAGCAGCTTACCAACTAATGAAAAACTGTTTTTT.

The chain joins TRBV7-2 to TRBJ2-7; no clear D gene. There are 12 residues in the CDR3. CDR1 and CDR2 from the germline V gene are SGHTA and FQGNSA. The V end lost 3 bases, the J end lost 8 bases, and 11 bases lay between the germline ends. The CDR3 sequence: CASSFAGPQQYF. The CDR3 DNA sequence: TGTGCCAGCAGCTTCGCAGGCCCTCAGCAGTACTTC.

V and J are TRBV23-1 and TRBJ1-5, with D unresolved. TRBV23-1 is placed among ORFs of uncertain function. Trimming stripped 2 bases from V and 6 bases from J, with 8 bases between. The CDR3 extends over 13 amino acids. CDR3 loop: CASSQGNPQPQHF. DNA of the CDR3: TGCGCCAGCAGTCAAGGTAACCCTCAGCCCCAGCATTTT.

This clone was recorded a few times. The V call is TRBV5-1, the J call TRBJ2-6; D gene ambiguous. V was cut by 1 base and J by 0 bases, with 14 bases left in between. The CDR3 totals 18 residues. Germline V gene sequence: CDR1 SGHRS, CDR2 YFSETQ. The DNA for the CDR3 is TGCGCCAGCAGCTTGTCCCCCACTGCCTCCTCTGGGGCCAACGTCCTGACTTTC. It yields the protein CASSLSPTASSGANVLTF.

V usage is TRBV27 and J usage is TRBJ2-7, with 11 bases identical to TRBD2. V lost 8 bases and J lost 3; bases outside the gene matches: 6. The CDR3 consists of 14 residues. CDR1 and CDR2 (germline): MNHEY, SMNVEV (reference sequence). CDR3 in amino acids: CASGLAGGLYEQYF. The CDR3 DNA reads as TGTGCCAGCGGCCTAGCGGGGGGTCTCTACGAGCAGTACTTC.

This clone was observed once. The chain employs TRBV6-1 and TRBJ2-7; TRBD1 matches 7 bases. The V gene end was trimmed by 4 bases and the J gene end by 7 bases; junction bases not matched to a gene: 13. CDR1 is MNHNS and CDR2 is SASEGT in the germline V gene. The CDR3 loop spans 15 amino acids. CDR3 in DNA: TGTGCCAGCAGTGCCGACAGGGTTTGGGTCGAAGAGCAGTACTTC. This codes for CASSADRVWVEEQYF.

The rearrangement uses TRBV7-6 and TRBJ1-1; D is uncertain. V lost 2 bases and J 3 bases, leaving 7 bases between the germline ends. CDR1 is SGHVS and CDR2 is FNYEAQ in the germline V gene. The length of the CDR3 is 13 residues. CDR3 loop: CASSLKLDTEAFF. In DNA form, the CDR3 reads TGTGCCAGCAGCTTAAAATTGGACACTGAAGCTTTCTTT.

The V gene is TRBV5-1, the J gene TRBJ1-4; 7 bases map to TRBD1. CDR1 and CDR2 (germline): SGHRS, YFSETQ. V lost 2 bases, J lost 4 bases, and 2 bases stayed unmatched. The length of the CDR3 is 14 residues. The CDR3 region is CASSFGQDNEKLFF. In nucleotides, the CDR3 is TGCGCCAGCAGCTTCGGACAGGATAATGAAAAACTGTTTTTT.

This clone was observed a few times. The J gene is TRBJ2-7, the V gene TRBV15; 11 nucleotides agree with TRBD1. The CDR3 length is 16 residues. V lost 3 bases and J lost 3; bases outside the gene matches: 7. CDR1 LNHNV and CDR2 YYDKDF come from the germline V gene (reference sequence). The CDR3 spells CATSRQGTGGNYEQYF. Written as DNA, the CDR3 is TGTGCCACCAGCAGGCAAGGGACAGGGGGAAACTACGAGCAGTACTTC.

V and J are TRBV27 and TRBJ2-3; TRBD2 matches 9 bases. This CDR3 has 17 amino acids. Per the germline V gene, CDR1 is MNHEY and CDR2 is SMNVEV (reference sequence). Germline trimming cut 5 bases from V and 2 bases from J; bases unmatched to any gene: 11. The CDR3 DNA follows: TGTGCCAGCAGTCTCCTTGGGGTAGCGGGGGACACAGATACGCAGTATTTT. Encoded protein: CASSLLGVAGDTDTQYF.

The chain uses TRBV27 and TRBJ2-7, with D unclear. Germline lookup yields CDR1 MNHEY and CDR2 SMNVEV (reference sequence). V dropped 2 bases and J dropped 2 bases, with 16 bases sitting between them. CDR3 length: 16 residues. In DNA, the CDR3 is TGTGCCAGCAGTTTAAATGGGCAATTCCCCGCCTACGAGCAGTACTTC. Translation: CASSLNGQFPAYEQYF.

The V call is TRBV27, the J call TRBJ1-2; 12 nucleotides line up with TRBD1. This CDR3 has 16 residues. With V trimmed by 6 bases and J by 4 bases, 9 bases remained unmatched. Germline V lookup: CDR1 MNHEY, CDR2 SMNVEV (reference sequence). In DNA form, the CDR3 reads TGTGCCAGCAGGGAACTCGGGACAGGGGGCTTCTATGGCTACACCTTC. It is translated as CASRELGTGGFYGYTF.

V gene TRBV14 combines with J gene TRBJ1-6, with D perhaps TRBD1 (6 bases). The CDR3 is made up of 16 amino acids. V shed 5 bases and J shed 5 bases, with 16 bases lying between them. Germline V gene data show CDR1 as SGHDN and CDR2 as FVKESK. Here the CDR3 DNA reads TGTGCCAGCAGCTCGCGAGGGGGGCGGAATAATTCACCCCTCCACTTT. It codes for CASSSRGGRNNSPLHF.

This clone has only one observation. V and J are TRBV5-1 and TRBJ2-1, with D perhaps TRBD1 or TRBD2 (5 bases each). Trimming removed 0 bases from V and 10 bases from J, with 11 bases in between. CDR1 and CDR2 from the germline V gene are SGHRS and YFSETQ. This CDR3 has 13 residues. The chain's CDR3 is CASSLVEGDEQFF. The CDR3 DNA reads as TGCGCCAGCAGCTTGGTAGAAGGGGACGAGCAGTTCTTC.

This chain joins TRBV14 and TRBJ1-2; D unclear. Germline-derived CDR1 and CDR2 are SGHDN and FVKESK. The CDR3 loop spans 13 amino acids. V lost 1 base and J 8 bases, leaving 11 bases between the germline ends. The CDR3 region has the DNA TGTGCCAGCAGCCAAGCACAGCTGGGGGGCTACACCTTC. Translated: CASSQAQLGGYTF.

The gene calls are TRBV5-4 and TRBJ2-1; the D gene is possibly TRBD1 (6 bases). V was clipped by 0 bases and J by 7 bases, with 14 bases between them. The CDR3 spans 15 residues. The germline gives CDR1 SGHNT, CDR2 YYREEE (reference sequence). The CDR3 DNA is TGTGCCAGCAGCTTGGACAGGGTCGGTACGAATGAGCAGTTCTTC. Amino acid sequence: CASSLDRVGTNEQFF.

With regard to this clone: The same CDR3 also results from other DNA sequences found in this sample. The chain recombines TRBV29-1 with TRBJ2-2, with no clear D. Germline V gene data show CDR1 as SQVTM and CDR2 as ANQGSEA. This CDR3 spans 10 amino acids. Trimming took off 3 bases at V and 5 bases at J, with 1 base between the two ends. Written as DNA, the CDR3 is TGCAGCGTTGAGACCGGGGAGCTGTTTTTT. It specifies CSVETGELFF.

The chain uses TRBV19 and TRBJ2-6, with D tentatively TRBD1 (5 bases). Germline V gives CDR1 LNHDA, CDR2 SQIVND (reference sequence). The CDR3 is 18 amino acids. Trimming shortened V by 3 bases and J by 0 bases, and 15 bases separated the two germline ends. CDR3 coding DNA: TGTGCCAGTAGTATTAGTGAGACAGTGAGCTCTGGGGCCAACGTCCTGACTTTC. It is translated as CASSISETVSSGANVLTF.